One T cell receptor (beta chain) is described in this entry. The data derive from a study of blood T cell repertoires in COVID-19. About the study: The origin of the acute and convalescent COVID-19 samples was the United States, Italy and Spain.

As originally analysed: The authors estimated nucleated cell counts from reference gene primer amplification. This table comes from immunoSEQ multiplex PCR, and its TCRdb copy is limited to in-frame clones, with some not included. The V and J calls and clone size come from that table; D and trimming were worked out from the DNA. The repertoire consists of about 260,000 clones, with under 95% occurring once and the leading ten covering around 2.8%. The CDR3 spans 14 residues. Germline loops: CDR1 MGHRA, CDR2 YSYEKL. Trimming removed 0 bases from V and 12 bases from J; junction bases left unmatched: 6. Researchers sorted participants into cohorts using their self-reported clinical history. No more than 2 weeks before study entry, exposed participants had met a case of COVID-19.

The V and J genes are TRBV4-1 and TRBJ2-1; 9 bases agree with TRBD2. The sample was PBMCs or T cells enriched from blood (not recorded which). The sequence was collected from a man aged 40-55 years who had been exposed to COVID-19. CDR3 coding DNA: TGCGCCAGCAGCCAAGAGACCGGTAGCGGGAGGCAGTTCTTC. Its translation: CASSQETGSGRQFF.